This is a list of T cell receptor beta chains from one sample in a study of technical replicates of blood from a few donors. TCRdb's copy holds only in-frame clones and misses some; the assay was immunoSEQ multiplex PCR. The sample carries tens of thousands of clones, 94% recorded once. The source material was T cells isolated from PBMCs. These receptors were taken from a human donor in good health. CDR3s include the opening cysteine and the closing phenylalanine or tryptophan. Fields, in order: V gene, D gene, J gene, CDR3 DNA, CDR3 protein. The D gene is left open where the match is weak.

V gene: TRBV9
D gene: TRBD1
J gene: TRBJ1-1
CDR3 DNA: TGTGCCAGTGCGGACAGGGGCAACATGAACACTGAAGCTTTCTTT
CDR3 protein: CASADRGNMNTEAFF

V gene: TRBV27
D gene: TRBD2
J gene: TRBJ2-7
CDR3 DNA: TGTGCCAGCAGTATAGGGACTAGCGGAACCTACGAGCAGTACTTC
CDR3 protein: CASSIGTSGTYEQYF

V gene: TRBV7-9
D gene: .
J gene: TRBJ1-2
CDR3 DNA: TGTGCCAGCAGCTTAGGTGGAGCGGTCGGCTACACCTTC
CDR3 protein: CASSLGGAVGYTF

V gene: TRBV14
D gene: .
J gene: TRBJ2-1
CDR3 DNA: TGTGCCAGCAGCCACCCGGGAGCCCCGAATGAGCAGTTCTTC
CDR3 protein: CASSHPGAPNEQFF

V gene: TRBV30
D gene: .
J gene: TRBJ2-3
CDR3 DNA: TGTGCCTGGATGGTTCAGTCCACAGATACGCAGTATTTT
CDR3 protein: CAWMVQSTDTQYF

V gene: TRBV15
D gene: .
J gene: TRBJ2-3
CDR3 DNA: TGTGCCACCGGGAGCTCCACAGATACGCAGTATTTT
CDR3 protein: CATGSSTDTQYF

V gene: TRBV7-9
D gene: TRBD1
J gene: TRBJ1-1
CDR3 DNA: TGTGCCAGCAGCTTGGGACAGATGAACACTGAAGCTTTCTTT
CDR3 protein: CASSLGQMNTEAFF

V gene: TRBV5-8
D gene: .
J gene: TRBJ1-2
CDR3 DNA: TGTGCCAGCAGCTACAGGATCTACTATGGCTACACCTTC
CDR3 protein: CASSYRIYYGYTF

V gene: TRBV15
D gene: TRBD1
J gene: TRBJ2-7
CDR3 DNA: TGTGCCACCAGCAGAGCCTGGACAGGGGGAGACGAGCAGTACTTC
CDR3 protein: CATSRAWTGGDEQYF

V gene: TRBV2
D gene: .
J gene: TRBJ1-3
CDR3 DNA: TGTGCCAGCAGTGAACTGACAAGCTCTGGAAACACCATATATTTT
CDR3 protein: CASSELTSSGNTIYF

V gene: TRBV6-5
D gene: TRBD2
J gene: TRBJ2-7
CDR3 DNA: TGTGCCAGCTCTACCGGGAGGTCGCAGTACTTC
CDR3 protein: CASSTGRSQYF

V gene: TRBV7-8
D gene: .
J gene: TRBJ1-4
CDR3 DNA: TGTGCCAGCAGCTTAGTACGCAGGGGCCTCGCAAATGAAAAACTGTTTTTT
CDR3 protein: CASSLVRRGLANEKLFF

V gene: TRBV28
D gene: .
J gene: TRBJ2-7
CDR3 DNA: TGTGCCAGCAGGAGTGGGGGGGCGACCAACGAGCAGTACTTC
CDR3 protein: CASRSGGATNEQYF

V gene: TRBV18
D gene: TRBD2
J gene: TRBJ2-5
CDR3 DNA: TGTGCCAGCTCACCAAAAGCGGGAGTACAAGAGACCCAGTACTTC
CDR3 protein: CASSPKAGVQETQYF

V gene: TRBV5-4
D gene: TRBD1
J gene: TRBJ2-5
CDR3 DNA: TGTGCCAGCAGCGACCCCACGGGGACAGGGGGTCAAGAGACCCAGTACTTC
CDR3 protein: CASSDPTGTGGQETQYF

V gene: TRBV6-1
D gene: .
J gene: TRBJ2-1
CDR3 DNA: TGTGCCAGCAGTGAACGAAGGGGCACTCAGCAGTTCTTC
CDR3 protein: CASSERRGTQQFF

V gene: TRBV29-1
D gene: TRBD1
J gene: TRBJ2-3
CDR3 DNA: TGCAGCGTTCCTGGGACAGGGGGAGCAGATACGCAGTATTTT
CDR3 protein: CSVPGTGGADTQYF